The T cell receptor (beta chain) described here comes from a study of blood T cell repertoires in COVID-19. Overall study: Whether acute or convalescent, the COVID-19 samples came from the United States, Italy and Spain. T cells, B-cell-depleted T cells, or PBMCs supplied cDNA or gDNA.

V dropped 3 bases and J dropped 2 bases, with 16 bases sitting between them. The CDR3 is made up of 16 amino acids. Germline values: CDR1 MNHNY, CDR2 SVGAGI (reference sequence). Per the original data handling: Reference gene primers were amplified, and this amplification served to estimate nucleated cell counts. Only in-frame clones appear in the TCRdb table, and some are missing; sequencing was by immunoSEQ multiplex PCR. Clone size and V and J calls were adopted from that table, with D and trimming inferred from the DNA. This sample has around 230,000 clones, with about 80% found just once. This receptor was obtained from a woman over 75 with acute or convalescent COVID-19. This sequence joins TRBV6-6 and TRBJ1-2; possibly TRBD1 for D (5 bases). Input material: peripheral blood. CDR3 coding DNA: TGTGCCAGCAGTTATCCCGCTCAGGGTTACAACTATGGCTACACCTTC. It specifies CASSYPAQGYNYGYTF.